A single sample gave rise to the 21 T cell receptor beta chains below, sequenced in a study of blood T cell repertoires in COVID-19. Data came from immunoSEQ multiplex PCR; TCRdb stores just in-frame clones and leaves some out. The data contain about 32,000 clones, more than 70% of them seen just once; the ten biggest clones take up 44%. Sequencing was performed on peripheral blood. The receptors here all came from a man between 60 and 75 years old with active or convalescent COVID-19.

The V call is TRBV7-9, the J call TRBJ1-5; the match to TRBD1 covers 8 bases. CDR1 and CDR2 (germline): SEHNR, FQNEAQ (reference sequence). Unmatched junction bases numbered 2, after V lost 1 base and J lost 3 bases. The CDR3 totals 15 residues. CDR3 DNA: TGTGCCAGCAGCTTAGGGACAGGGAACAATCAGCCCCAGCATTTT. The encoded protein is CASSLGTGNNQPQHF.

The chain employs TRBV20-1 and TRBJ2-7; maybe TRBD1 (5 bases). The CDR3 is 11 residues long. Trimming took off 3 bases at V and 7 bases at J, with 10 bases between the two ends. Germline-derived CDR1 and CDR2 are DFQATT and SNEGSKA (reference sequence). CDR3 amino acids: CSARSGFEQYV. In nucleotides, the CDR3 is TGCAGTGCTAGGTCAGGGTTTGAGCAGTACGTC.

The chain has TRBV5-6 and TRBJ1-1; D may be TRBD1 (6 bases). V was clipped by 1 base and J by 0 bases, with 7 bases between them. The CDR3 runs to 14 residues. CDR1 SGHDT and CDR2 YYEEEE come from the germline V gene. DNA of the CDR3: TGTGCCAGCAGCTTGAGACAGGTGAACACTGAAGCTTTCTTT. This translates into CASSLRQVNTEAFF.

This clone has more than one count but fewer than ten. The V gene is TRBV6-2 or TRBV6-3, the J gene TRBJ1-3; no reliable D call. The germline CDR1 and CDR2 sequences are MNHEY and SVGEGT. This CDR3 has 15 residues. The ends were cut back, 6 bases at V and 3 bases at J, with 15 bases in the middle. The CDR3 DNA is TGTGCCAGCAGCCTAGACTCGCGACTTGGAAACACCATATATTTT. The encoded protein is CASSLDSRLGNTIYF.

CDR3 in amino acids: CASSEGLDYGYTF. The CDR3 nucleotides are TGTGCCAGCAGTGAAGGACTAGACTATGGCTACACCTTC. The genes are TRBV6-1 and TRBJ1-2; no clear D gene. This CDR3 region has 13 residues. The germline V gene encodes CDR1 MNHNS and CDR2 SASEGT. Trimming took 1 base from V and 3 from J, leaving 6 bases between them.

The CDR3 sequence: CASSVGLGAETQYF. Here the CDR3 DNA reads TGTGCCAGCAGCGTCGGACTGGGAGCGGAGACCCAGTACTTC. The V call is TRBV9, the J call TRBJ2-5, with D perhaps TRBD2 (5 bases). Per the germline V gene, CDR1 is SGDLS and CDR2 is YYNGEE. The V gene lost 2 bases and the J gene lost 5 bases, with 13 bases spanning the gap. The CDR3 covers 14 residues.

J is TRBJ1-6 and V is TRBV10-3; D call uncertain. V was shortened by 0 bases and J by 0 bases, with 9 bases between the two germline ends. The germline V gene encodes CDR1 ENHRY and CDR2 SYGVKD. The CDR3 extends over 17 amino acids. Here the CDR3 reads CAISESALSSYNSPLHF. In nucleotides, the CDR3 is TGTGCCATCAGTGAGTCAGCCTTGAGCTCCTATAATTCACCCCTCCACTTT.

The chain joins TRBV19 to TRBJ2-2, with D hard to call. V lost 8 bases and J 4 bases, leaving 14 bases between the germline ends. CDR3 length equals 14 residues. Germline V gene data show CDR1 as LNHDA and CDR2 as SQIVND (reference sequence). The CDR3 DNA is TGTGCCAGTCATCGACAAGCTGTCACCGGGGAGCTGTTTTTT. Translated, it gives CASHRQAVTGELFF.

The chain links TRBV4-3 to TRBJ2-3; TRBD2 matches 9 bases. This CDR3 region has 13 residues. Germline V gives CDR1 LGHNA, CDR2 YSLEER. With 0 bases clipped from V and 14 bases from J, the junction kept 6 bases outside the gene matches. CDR3 in DNA: TGCGCCAGCAGCCAAGAGGGGACTAGCCACTGGTATTTT. It is translated as CASSQEGTSHWYF.

The chain is built from TRBV25-1 and TRBJ2-7; D is ambiguous. The germline V gene has CDR1 MGHDK and CDR2 SYGVNS. The ends were cut back, 7 bases at V and 4 bases at J, with 5 bases in the middle. This CDR3 contains 10 residues. The CDR3 region is CASIIYEQYV. The CDR3 DNA follows: TGTGCCAGCATAATATACGAGCAGTACGTC.

A few counts support this clone. The J gene is TRBJ1-1, the V gene TRBV28; 9 bases line up with TRBD1. J was trimmed by 2 bases and V by 6 bases; bases with no gene match: 10. Germline loops: CDR1 MDHEN, CDR2 SYDVKM. The CDR3 contains 16 residues. The CDR3: CASSRGQGIFNTEAFF. The DNA for the CDR3 is TGTGCCAGCAGCCGGGGACAGGGCATATTTAACACTGAAGCTTTCTTT. Variable domain in full (rest from reference TRBV28 and TRBJ1-1): DVKVTQSSRYLVKRTGEKVFLECVQDMDHENMFWYRQDPGLGLRLIYFSYDVKMKEKGDIPEGYSVSREKKERFSLILESASTNQTSMYLCASSRGQGIFNTEAFFGQGTRLTVV.

V is TRBV28 and J is TRBJ1-2; D is perhaps TRBD1 (6 bases). Trimming removed 6 bases from V and 3 bases from J, with 14 bases in between. The CDR3 loop spans 14 amino acids. CDR1 and CDR2 (germline): MDHEN, SYDVKM. This chain's CDR3 is CASRPQGSDYGYTF. CDR3 nucleotide sequence: TGTGCCAGCAGACCACAGGGATCGGACTATGGCTACACCTTC.

This clone was seen a handful of times. The rearrangement uses TRBV30 and TRBJ1-1; D remains ambiguous. Germline V gives CDR1 GTSNPN, CDR2 SVGIG (reference sequence). V lost 2 bases to trimming and J lost 10 bases, with 14 bases between them. The CDR3 is 12 amino acids. For the CDR3, the DNA is TGTGCCTGGAGTACGTTCTGGAGTGTAGCTTTCTTT. Translating gives CAWSTFWSVAFF.

The chain is built from TRBV28 and TRBJ2-3; the D gene is possibly TRBD2 (7 bases). Germline loops: CDR1 MDHEN, CDR2 SYDVKM. The CDR3 sequence is 16 residues long. V was cut by 3 bases and J by 2 bases, with 15 bases left in between. CDR3 bases: TGTGCCAGCAGTTTCGTGGCGGGGGACAACACAGATACGCAGTATTTT. It translates to CASSFVAGDNTDTQYF.

This clone was counted once. The V and J genes are TRBV28 and TRBJ1-3, with D perhaps matching TRBD1 (6 bases). Germline V gene data show CDR1 as MDHEN and CDR2 as SYDVKM. V was trimmed by 5 bases and J by 6 bases, leaving 20 bases between them. The CDR3 totals 16 residues. The CDR3 here is CASSVQTDSSENTIYF. CDR3 bases: TGTGCCAGCAGTGTCCAAACGGACAGTTCGGAAAACACCATATATTTT.

J is TRBJ2-5 and V is TRBV6-5, with D possibly TRBD2 on 5 matching bases. This CDR3 region has 15 residues. Trimming stripped 5 bases from V and 2 bases from J, with 15 bases between. Germline V lookup: CDR1 MNHEY, CDR2 SVGAGI. CDR3 residues: CASSKRTVSQETQYF. In DNA, the CDR3 is TGTGCCAGCAGTAAGCGGACCGTTTCTCAAGAGACCCAGTACTTC.

V usage is TRBV2 and J usage is TRBJ2-1; 11 bases match TRBD2. The CDR3 extends over 15 amino acids. The V and J ends lost 5 bases and 5 bases, in that order; junction bases with no gene match: 5. Germline CDR1 reads SNHLY; CDR2 reads FYNNEI. The CDR3 protein is CASSSSGGLNNEQFF. The CDR3 nucleotides read TGTGCCAGCAGTTCTAGCGGGGGGCTAAACAATGAGCAGTTCTTC.

The chain has TRBV7-7 and TRBJ1-1; 7 positions agree with TRBD1. The CDR3 runs 13 residues. The trim removed 5 bases at V and 4 bases at J, leaving 4 bases unmatched. Germline V lookup: CDR1 SSHAT, CDR2 FNYEAQ (reference sequence). CDR3 nucleotide sequence: TGTGCCAGCAGCCCGACAGGGATCACTGAAGCTTTCTTT. Residues: CASSPTGITEAFF.

Worth noting for this clone: Germline is not matched at one junction end, which may reflect a read error. This chain uses TRBV29-1 with TRBJ1-2, with D maybe TRBD1 (5 bases). CDR1 is SQVTM, CDR2 ANQGSEA, per germline. This CDR3 has 11 residues. CDR3 DNA: TGCAGCGTTGAAGGGTCGACAGACGTCTCCTTC. It translates to CSVEGSTDVSF.

V is TRBV27 and J is TRBJ2-3; 13 bases align to TRBD2. This CDR3 has 16 residues. V was pared by 6 bases and J by 2 bases, with 5 bases of the junction left unmatched. Germline CDR1 is MNHEY and CDR2 is SMNVEV (reference sequence). CDR3 sequence (DNA): TGTGCCAGCAGGACTAGCGGGGGGATCCTCACAGATACGCAGTATTTT. It is translated as CASRTSGGILTDTQYF.

The sample holds one count of this clone. The V gene is TRBV2, the J gene TRBJ2-1, with D perhaps matching TRBD2 (6 bases). Trimming removed 4 bases from V and 8 bases from J, with 9 bases in between. Germline CDR1 and CDR2: SNHLY and FYNNEI. The CDR3 covers 12 residues. CDR3 sequence (DNA): TGTGCCAGCAGTGGGGGGGTCCATGAGCAGTTCTTC. Translation gives CASSGGVHEQFF.